Listed here are 30 T cell receptor beta chains from one sample, sequenced in a study of tissue T cells after allogeneic stem cell transplantation. The method was immunoSEQ multiplex PCR; TCRdb's version includes in-frame clones alone and lacks a portion of them. The sample includes 1,400 or so clones, about 85% seen only once; the top ten take about 9%. This sample comprised blood, obtained at autopsy. These TCRs come from a male patient of 60 years or more with steroid-refractory graft-versus-host disease after an allogeneic stem cell transplant. Some T cells may be the graft donor's.

The chain uses TRBV5-1 and TRBJ2-7; weak D call: TRBD1 (5 bases). The CDR3 has 14 amino acids. V was clipped by 1 base and J by 5 bases, with 13 bases between them. Germline V gives CDR1 SGHRS, CDR2 YFSETQ. CDR3 nucleotides: TGCGCCAGCAGCTTGTCTCAGGGTCCAAACGAGCAGTACTTC. Protein product: CASSLSQGPNEQYF.

This clone was detected only once. This sequence joins TRBV18 and TRBJ2-5; no definite D call. Deletions cut 2 bases from V and 3 bases from J, with 10 bases between. Germline values: CDR1 KGHSH, CDR2 LQKENI. This CDR3 comprises 14 residues. CDR3 DNA sequence: TGTGCCAGCTCACCAGAACTACGGGAAGAGACCCAGTACTTC. Translating gives CASSPELREETQYF.

The genes are TRBV7-9 and TRBJ1-4; 9 nucleotides line up with TRBD1. The CDR3 consists of 14 residues. The V gene end was trimmed by 3 bases and the J gene end by 8 bases; junction bases not matched to a gene: 4. From germline, CDR1 is SEHNR and CDR2 FQNEAQ (reference sequence). CDR3 region: CASSFTGGEEKLFF. The CDR3 DNA is TGTGCCAGCAGCTTCACAGGGGGCGAGGAAAAACTGTTTTTT.

This chain uses TRBV19 with TRBJ2-3; D gene ambiguous. Germline lookup yields CDR1 LNHDA and CDR2 SQIVND (reference sequence). The CDR3 sequence is 15 residues long. The V gene lost 3 bases and the J gene lost 1 base, with 11 bases spanning the gap. Written as DNA, the CDR3 is TGTGCCAGTAGTATTGGAGAGTGGGGCACAGATACGCAGTATTTT. It translates to CASSIGEWGTDTQYF.

CDR3 region: CASSHGGGITTDTQYF. As DNA, the CDR3 is TGTGCCAGCAGCCATGGAGGGGGAATCACCACAGATACGCAGTATTTT. The V gene is TRBV7-9, the J gene TRBJ2-3, with D perhaps matching TRBD1 or TRBD2 (6 bases each). This CDR3 has 16 residues. Germline CDR1 SEHNR, CDR2 FQNEAQ (reference sequence). V was shortened by 5 bases and J by 2 bases, with 17 bases between the two germline ends.

The chain couples TRBV7-9 to TRBJ1-1; D not certain. The length of the CDR3 is 11 residues. CDR1 and CDR2 from the germline V gene are SEHNR and FQNEAQ (reference sequence). The V end was cut by 5 bases, the J end by 6 bases, with 7 bases between. The CDR3 loop reads CASSRDSEAFF. CDR3 in DNA: TGTGCCAGCAGCCGTGACTCTGAAGCTTTCTTT.

The chain combines TRBV5-4 with TRBJ2-7; D is unresolved. This CDR3 contains 14 residues. The V end was cut by 1 base, the J end by 0 bases, with 8 bases between. CDR1 and CDR2 from the germline V gene are SGHNT and YYREEE (reference sequence). CDR3: CASSLSEISYEQYF. CDR3 sequence (DNA): TGTGCCAGCAGCTTGTCGGAAATCTCCTACGAGCAGTACTTC.

This rearrangement joins TRBV27 to TRBJ1-1; no definite D call. The V and J ends lost 5 bases and 7 bases respectively, with 20 bases between them. The CDR3 is 15 residues long. Germline CDR1 MNHEY, CDR2 SMNVEV (reference sequence). The CDR3 loop is CASSKHQNRASEAFF. CDR3 in DNA: TGTGCCAGCAGTAAACATCAGAATCGGGCCAGTGAAGCTTTCTTT.

The J gene is TRBJ1-5, the V gene TRBV28, with 8 nucleotides matching TRBD1. V shed 5 bases, J shed 3 bases, and the junction held 9 bases outside the gene matches. Germline CDR1 reads MDHEN; CDR2 reads SYDVKM. This CDR3 has 16 amino acids. The CDR3 loop reads CASSGDRKGYNQPQHF. The DNA of the CDR3 is TGTGCCAGCAGTGGGGACAGGAAGGGTTACAATCAGCCCCAGCATTTT. Variable domain in full (rest from reference TRBV28 and TRBJ1-5): DVKVTQSSRYLVKRTGEKVFLECVQDMDHENMFWYRQDPGLGLRLIYFSYDVKMKEKGDIPEGYSVSREKKERFSLILESASTNQTSMYLCASSGDRKGYNQPQHFGDGTRLSIL.

The chain links TRBV7-9 to TRBJ1-1; no clear D. Germline CDR1 reads SEHNR; CDR2 reads FQNEAQ (reference sequence). Trimming shortened V by 5 bases and J by 4 bases, and 8 bases separated the two germline ends. The CDR3 has 12 amino acids. CDR3 residues: CASSPLGTEAFF. CDR3 nucleotide sequence: TGTGCCAGCAGCCCCTTGGGCACTGAAGCTTTCTTT.

This rearrangement joins TRBV10-3 to TRBJ1-2; maybe TRBD1 (5 bases). CDR3 length: 14 amino acids. Germline values: CDR1 ENHRY, CDR2 SYGVKD. Trimming cost V 10 bases and J 5 bases, with 20 bases left between them. CDR3 nucleotides: TGTGCCACCCAGTACTACGCCGGGACGTATGGCTACACCTTC. This codes for CATQYYAGTYGYTF.

This clone was counted only a few times. The chain couples TRBV5-1 to TRBJ2-1, with 8 bases matching TRBD1. The trim removed 6 bases at V and 0 bases at J, leaving 5 bases unmatched. CDR3 length: 15 amino acids. The germline CDR1 and CDR2 sequences are SGHRS and YFSETQ. CDR3 sequence reads: CASTWTGSSYNEQFF. The CDR3, as DNA: TGCGCCAGCACCTGGACAGGGAGCTCCTACAATGAGCAGTTCTTC.

V is TRBV7-8 and J is TRBJ2-1; 15 bases align to TRBD2. Per the germline V gene, CDR1 is SGHVS and CDR2 is FQNEAQ. The V segment lost 5 bases and the J segment 9 bases; nucleotides outside the gene matches: 8. This CDR3 has 16 residues. CDR3 in amino acids: CASSPRTSGGAGEQFF. CDR3 coding DNA: TGTGCCAGCAGCCCCCGGACTAGCGGGGGGGCAGGTGAGCAGTTCTTC. Based on the CDR3 plus reference TRBV7-8 and TRBJ2-1, the full variable domain is GAGVSQSPRYKVAKRGQDVALRCDPISGHVSLFWYQQALGQGPEFLTYFQNEAQLDKSGLPSDRFFAERPEGSVSTLKIQRTQQEDSAVYLCASSPRTSGGAGEQFFGPGTRLTVL.

V gene TRBV14 combines with J gene TRBJ1-2; D is uncertain. Trimming shortened V by 0 bases and J by 7 bases, and 12 bases separated the two germline ends. There are 14 residues in the CDR3. Germline V gene data show CDR1 as SGHDN and CDR2 as FVKESK. This chain's CDR3 is CASSQDSVTRGYTF. In DNA form, the CDR3 reads TGTGCCAGCAGCCAAGATTCGGTCACTCGTGGCTACACCTTC.

The chain couples TRBV7-9 to TRBJ1-2, with D possibly matching TRBD1 (6 bases). The CDR3 covers 15 residues. Germline CDR1 SEHNR, CDR2 FQNEAQ (reference sequence). The V gene lost 4 bases and the J gene lost 0 bases, with 12 bases spanning the gap. DNA of the CDR3: TGTGCCAGCAGCTCTACAGGGAAATCTAACTATGGCTACACCTTC. Its translation is CASSSTGKSNYGYTF.

This clone was observed once. This chain connects TRBV28 to TRBJ1-5, with 9 positions matching TRBD1. V lost 4 bases, J lost 2 bases, and 9 bases stayed unmatched. From germline, CDR1 is MDHEN and CDR2 SYDVKM. The CDR3 has 17 residues. The CDR3 region is CASSSQQGARGNQPQHF. Here the CDR3 DNA reads TGTGCCAGCAGTTCCCAACAGGGGGCTCGGGGCAATCAGCCCCAGCATTTT.

The chain carries TRBV5-1 and TRBJ1-2; the match to TRBD1 covers 7 bases. This CDR3 has 14 residues. Germline CDR1 SGHRS, CDR2 YFSETQ. Trimming took 4 bases from V and 2 from J; bases not matched to a gene: 5. The CDR3: CASSPQQGNYGYTF. CDR3 nucleotide sequence: TGCGCCAGCAGCCCACAACAGGGGAACTATGGCTACACCTTC.

V usage is TRBV29-1 and J usage is TRBJ2-2, with 9 bases fitting TRBD1. Losses at the gene ends were 4 bases for V and 1 base for J; bases not matched to a gene: 10. Germline lookup yields CDR1 SQVTM and CDR2 ANQGSEA. The CDR3 runs 17 residues. Written as DNA, the CDR3 is TGCAGCGTTGTCCCCGGGACAGGGAACCAGAACACCGGGGAGCTGTTTTTT. It translates to CSVVPGTGNQNTGELFF.

This chain joins TRBV3-1 (or the pseudogene TRBV3-2) and TRBJ2-5; possibly TRBD2 for D (6 bases). The CDR3 runs to 17 residues. V gave up 0 bases and J gave up 3 bases, with 17 bases separating them. Germline V gene data show CDR1 as LGHDT and CDR2 as YNNKEL (reference sequence). The CDR3: CASSQEEAYGEEETQYF. The CDR3 DNA sequence: TGTGCCAGCAGCCAAGAAGAGGCCTACGGGGAGGAAGAGACCCAGTACTTC.

V gene TRBV2 combines with J gene TRBJ2-7, with D unresolved. V lost 4 bases and J lost 2, with 12 bases in between. The CDR3 has 14 residues. Germline CDR1 is SNHLY and CDR2 is FYNNEI. The CDR3 loop is CASSVGKLTYEQYF. The CDR3, as DNA: TGTGCCAGCAGTGTGGGTAAACTCACCTACGAGCAGTACTTC.

This chain connects TRBV5-1 to TRBJ1-4; no definite D call. The V gene's germline CDR1 is SGHRS and CDR2 YFSETQ. This CDR3 has 15 amino acids. V lost 1 base, J lost 0 bases, and 7 bases lay in between. This chain's CDR3 is CASSLNLATNEKLFF. In DNA, the CDR3 is TGCGCCAGCAGCTTGAACCTTGCAACTAATGAAAAACTGTTTTTT.

This clone is a singleton in its sample. The rearrangement links TRBV4-2 to TRBJ1-5; no clear D gene. V was pared by 0 bases and J by 7 bases, with 7 bases between. This CDR3 has 13 amino acids. Germline V gives CDR1 LGHNA, CDR2 YNFKEQ. Here the CDR3 DNA reads TGTGCCAGCAGCCAAGAGTCGGGGCAGCCCCAGCATTTT. This codes for CASSQESGQPQHF.

The rearrangement joins TRBV6-1 to TRBJ1-5; possible D gene TRBD1, 6 bases. The V end lost 3 bases, the J end lost 0 bases, and 12 bases lay between the germline ends. CDR1 is MNHNS and CDR2 is SASEGT in the germline V gene. The CDR3 spans 16 residues. For the CDR3, the DNA is TGTGCCAGCAGTGAGCAGGGACACTATAGCAATCAGCCCCAGCATTTT. It codes for CASSEQGHYSNQPQHF.

This clone was seen just once. This rearrangement joins TRBV19 to TRBJ1-2; D is unclear. Germline V gives CDR1 LNHDA, CDR2 SQIVND (reference sequence). The CDR3 has 13 residues. V was shortened by 3 bases and J by 8 bases, with 13 bases between the two germline ends. The CDR3 reads CASSISLRRGYTF. CDR3 nucleotides: TGTGCCAGTAGTATTAGCCTTCGAAGGGGCTACACCTTC.

The chain joins TRBV5-4 to TRBJ2-1, with 7 bases that match TRBD1. Unmatched junction bases numbered 1, after V lost 4 bases and J lost 3 bases. This CDR3 region has 13 residues. Germline V gene lookup returns CDR1 SGHNT and CDR2 YYREEE (reference sequence). The CDR3 bases are TGTGCCAGCAGCCGACAGGGCTACAATGAGCAGTTCTTC. As protein: CASSRQGYNEQFF.

V gene TRBV30 combines with J gene TRBJ1-5; maybe TRBD1 (5 bases). V was clipped by 1 base and J by 5 bases, with 12 bases between them. The germline CDR1 and CDR2 sequences are GTSNPN and SVGIG (reference sequence). The CDR3 loop spans 14 amino acids. For the CDR3, the DNA is TGTGCCTGGAGTGGGACAAGTCTCTATCAGCCCCAGCATTTT. This codes for CAWSGTSLYQPQHF.

In this sample, this clone turned up a few times. J is TRBJ2-5 and V is TRBV24-1; 9 nucleotides line up with TRBD2. The J segment lost 3 bases and the V segment lost 1 base, leaving 5 bases of the junction unmatched. The germline gives CDR1 KGHDR, CDR2 SFDVKD. This CDR3 region has 16 residues. CDR3 sequence (DNA): TGTGCCACCAGTGATTTTCGGGCTAGCGGGGAAGAGACCCAGTACTTC. Residues: CATSDFRASGEETQYF.

A note on this clone: The junction shows a germline mismatch at one end, possibly a read error. J is TRBJ2-1 and V is TRBV5-5; D unresolved. Germline lookup yields CDR1 SGHKS and CDR2 YYEKEE (reference sequence). This CDR3 has 17 amino acids. CDR3 in amino acids: CASRLGGPQETYNEQFF. CDR3 DNA sequence: TGTGCCAGCAGGTTGGGCGGACCTCAAGAGACCTACAATGAGCAGTTCTTC.

The V call is TRBV5-4, the J call TRBJ1-2; D not certain. CDR1 SGHNT and CDR2 YYREEE come from the germline V gene (reference sequence). Deletions cut 1 base from V and 2 bases from J, with 6 bases between. The CDR3 has 13 residues. The CDR3 is CASSLLPNYGYTF. DNA for the CDR3: TGTGCCAGCAGCTTGTTACCGAACTATGGCTACACCTTC.

This clone came up a few times. This chain links TRBV4-1 with TRBJ2-7; D is undetermined. Germline values: CDR1 MGHRA, CDR2 YSYEKL. The CDR3 is 15 amino acids. The V end lost 1 base, the J end lost 3 bases, and 13 bases lay between the germline ends. The CDR3, as DNA: TGCGCCAGCAGCCAAGGTGCCCGAGAGAACTACGAGCAGTACTTC. It yields the protein CASSQGARENYEQYF.